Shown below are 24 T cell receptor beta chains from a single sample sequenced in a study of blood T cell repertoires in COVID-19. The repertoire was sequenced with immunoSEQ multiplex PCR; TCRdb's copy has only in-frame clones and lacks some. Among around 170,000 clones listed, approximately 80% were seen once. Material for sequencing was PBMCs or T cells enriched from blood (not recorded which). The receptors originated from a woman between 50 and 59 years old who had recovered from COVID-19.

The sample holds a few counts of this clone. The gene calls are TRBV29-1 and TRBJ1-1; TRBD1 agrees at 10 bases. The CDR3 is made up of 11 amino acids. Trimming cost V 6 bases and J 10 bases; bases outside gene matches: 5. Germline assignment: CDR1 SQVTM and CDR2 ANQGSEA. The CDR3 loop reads CSVGTGVPAFF. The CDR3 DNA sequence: TGCAGCGTGGGGACAGGGGTTCCAGCTTTCTTT.

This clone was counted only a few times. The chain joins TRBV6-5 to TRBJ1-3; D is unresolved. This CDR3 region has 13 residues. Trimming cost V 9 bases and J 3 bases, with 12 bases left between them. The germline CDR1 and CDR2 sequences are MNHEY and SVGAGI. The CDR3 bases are TGTGCCAGTTCCCTAGGCCTTGGAAACACCATATATTTT. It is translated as CASSLGLGNTIYF.

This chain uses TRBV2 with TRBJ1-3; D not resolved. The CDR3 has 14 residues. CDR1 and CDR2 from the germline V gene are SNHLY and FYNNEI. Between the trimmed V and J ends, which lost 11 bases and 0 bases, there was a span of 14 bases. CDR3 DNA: TGTGCCGGAATTCGGGTTAGCTCTGGAAACACCATATATTTT. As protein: CAGIRVSSGNTIYF.

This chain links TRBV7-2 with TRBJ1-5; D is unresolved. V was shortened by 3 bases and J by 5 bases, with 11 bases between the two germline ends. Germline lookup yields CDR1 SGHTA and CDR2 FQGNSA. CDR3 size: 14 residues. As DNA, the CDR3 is TGTGCCAGCAGCTTCTATGGTGAACATCAGCCCCAGCATTTT. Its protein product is CASSFYGEHQPQHF. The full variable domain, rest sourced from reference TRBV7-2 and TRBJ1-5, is GAGVSQSPSNKVTEKGKDVELRCDPISGHTALYWYRQSLGQGLEFLIYFQGNSAPDKSGLPSDRFSAERTGGSVSTLTIQRTQQEDSAVYLCASSFYGEHQPQHFGDGTRLSIL.

This chain's CDR3 is CASSLGTGPQETQYF. The CDR3 DNA sequence: TGTGCCAGCTCACTTGGGACAGGGCCCCAAGAGACCCAGTACTTC. J is TRBJ2-5 and V is TRBV18, with 9 bases lining up with TRBD1. Germline lookup yields CDR1 KGHSH and CDR2 LQKENI. This CDR3 has 15 amino acids. V gave up 4 bases and J gave up 1 base; unmatched junction bases: 4.

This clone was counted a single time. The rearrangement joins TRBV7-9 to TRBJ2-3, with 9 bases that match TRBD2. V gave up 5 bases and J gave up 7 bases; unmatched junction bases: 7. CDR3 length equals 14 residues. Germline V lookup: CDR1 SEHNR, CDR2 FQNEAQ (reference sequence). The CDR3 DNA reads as TGTGCCAGCAGCATAGGGACTAGCTCAAATACGCAGTATTTT. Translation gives CASSIGTSSNTQYF.

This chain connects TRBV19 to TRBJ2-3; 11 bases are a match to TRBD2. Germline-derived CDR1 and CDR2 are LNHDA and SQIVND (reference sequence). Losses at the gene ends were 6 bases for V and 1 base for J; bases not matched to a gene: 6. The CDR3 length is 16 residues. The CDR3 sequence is CASSPVSGGGTDTQYF. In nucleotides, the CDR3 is TGTGCCAGTAGCCCTGTTAGCGGGGGGGGCACAGATACGCAGTATTTT.

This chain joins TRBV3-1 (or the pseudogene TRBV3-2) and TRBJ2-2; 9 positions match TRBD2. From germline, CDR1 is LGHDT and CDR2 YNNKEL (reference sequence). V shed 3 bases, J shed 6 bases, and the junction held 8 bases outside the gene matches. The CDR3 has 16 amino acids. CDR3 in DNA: TGTGCCAGCAGCCACCCATCGCGGGGGGGCCCCGGGGAGCTGTTTTTT. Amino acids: CASSHPSRGGPGELFF.

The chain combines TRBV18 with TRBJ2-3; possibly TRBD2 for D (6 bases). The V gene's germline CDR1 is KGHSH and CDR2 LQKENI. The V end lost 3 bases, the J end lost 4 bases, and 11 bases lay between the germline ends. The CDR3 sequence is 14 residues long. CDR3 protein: CASSPRRGPDTQYF. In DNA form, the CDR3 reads TGTGCCAGCTCACCGAGGAGGGGCCCAGATACGCAGTATTTT. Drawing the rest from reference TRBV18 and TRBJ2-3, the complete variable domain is NAGVMQNPRHLVRRRGQEARLRCSPMKGHSHVYWYRQLPEEGLKFMVYLQKENIIDESGMPKERFSAEFPKEGPSILRIQQVVRGDSAAYFCASSPRRGPDTQYFGPGTRLTVL.

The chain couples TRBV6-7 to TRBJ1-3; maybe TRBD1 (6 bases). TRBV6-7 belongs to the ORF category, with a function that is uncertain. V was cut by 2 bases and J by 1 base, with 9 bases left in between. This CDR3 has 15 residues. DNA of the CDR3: TGTGCCAGCAGTTACCCCAGGGGTTCTGGAAACACCATATATTTT. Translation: CASSYPRGSGNTIYF.

The CDR3: CASSFARAQYF. The DNA for the CDR3 is TGTGCCAGCAGCTTTGCCCGAGCCCAGTACTTC. The chain combines TRBV7-9 with TRBJ2-5; D gene unclear. The CDR3 runs 11 residues. Looked up from germline, CDR1 is SEHNR and CDR2 is FQNEAQ (reference sequence). Trimming pared 3 bases from V and 9 bases from J, leaving 8 bases between.

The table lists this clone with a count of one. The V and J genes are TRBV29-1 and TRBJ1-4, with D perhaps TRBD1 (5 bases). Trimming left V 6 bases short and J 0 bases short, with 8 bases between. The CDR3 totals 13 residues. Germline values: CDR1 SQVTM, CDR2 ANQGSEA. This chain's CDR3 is CSVRGATNEKLFF. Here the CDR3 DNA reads TGCAGCGTCCGGGGGGCAACTAATGAAAAACTGTTTTTT.

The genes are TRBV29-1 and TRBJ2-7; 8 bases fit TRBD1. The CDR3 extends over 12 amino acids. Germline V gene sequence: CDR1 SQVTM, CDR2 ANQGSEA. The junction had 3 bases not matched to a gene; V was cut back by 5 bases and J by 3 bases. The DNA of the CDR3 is TGCAGCGTTACAGGGGGAAACTACGAGCAGTACTTC. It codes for CSVTGGNYEQYF.

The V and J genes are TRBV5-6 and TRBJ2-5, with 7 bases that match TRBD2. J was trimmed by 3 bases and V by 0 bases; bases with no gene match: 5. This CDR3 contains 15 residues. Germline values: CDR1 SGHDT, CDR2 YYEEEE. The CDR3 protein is CASSLAGGREETQYF. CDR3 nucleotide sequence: TGTGCCAGCAGCTTGGCCGGGGGGAGGGAAGAGACCCAGTACTTC.

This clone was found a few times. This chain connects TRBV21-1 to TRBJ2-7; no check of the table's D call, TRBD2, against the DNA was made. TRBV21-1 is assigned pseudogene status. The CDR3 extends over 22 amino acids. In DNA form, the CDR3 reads TGTGCCAGCAGCAACATAGAGGCCTGTTTTGGGGCTAGCGGGCCTAGCTCCTACGAGCAGTACTTC. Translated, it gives CASSNIEACFGASGPSSYEQYF.

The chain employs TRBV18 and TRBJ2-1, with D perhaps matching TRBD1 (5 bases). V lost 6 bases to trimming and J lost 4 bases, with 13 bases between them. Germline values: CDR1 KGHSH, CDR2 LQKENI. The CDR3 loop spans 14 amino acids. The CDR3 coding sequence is TGTGCCAGCTCCCCGATGGACAAGTACAATGAGCAGTTCTTC. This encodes CASSPMDKYNEQFF.

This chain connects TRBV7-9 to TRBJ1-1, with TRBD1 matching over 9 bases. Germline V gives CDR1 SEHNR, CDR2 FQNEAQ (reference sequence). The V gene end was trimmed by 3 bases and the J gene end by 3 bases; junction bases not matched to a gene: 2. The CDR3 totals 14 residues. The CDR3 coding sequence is TGTGCCAGCAGCTTTTGGGACAGGGACACTGAAGCTTTCTTT. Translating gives CASSFWDRDTEAFF.

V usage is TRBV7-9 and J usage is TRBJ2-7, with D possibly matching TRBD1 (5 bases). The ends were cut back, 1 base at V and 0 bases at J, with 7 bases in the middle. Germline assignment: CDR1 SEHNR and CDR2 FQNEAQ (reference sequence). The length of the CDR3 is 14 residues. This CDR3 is CASSLGQSSYEQYF. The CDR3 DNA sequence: TGTGCCAGCAGCTTAGGACAGAGCTCCTACGAGCAGTACTTC.

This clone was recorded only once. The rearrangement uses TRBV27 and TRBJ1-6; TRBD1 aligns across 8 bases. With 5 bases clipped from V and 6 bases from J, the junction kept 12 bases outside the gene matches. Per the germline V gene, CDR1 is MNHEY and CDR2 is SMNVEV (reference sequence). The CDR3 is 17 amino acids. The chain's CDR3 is CASSPLGGQGANSPLHF. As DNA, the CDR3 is TGTGCCAGCAGTCCACTAGGTGGACAGGGTGCTAATTCACCCCTCCACTTT.

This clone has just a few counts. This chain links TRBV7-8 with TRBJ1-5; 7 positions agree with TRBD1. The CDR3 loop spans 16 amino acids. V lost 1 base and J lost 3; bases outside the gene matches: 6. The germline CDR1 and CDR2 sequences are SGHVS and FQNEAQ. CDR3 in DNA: TGTGCCAGCAGCTTAGTTGGCGGGACAGCCAATCAGCCCCAGCATTTT. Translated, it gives CASSLVGGTANQPQHF.

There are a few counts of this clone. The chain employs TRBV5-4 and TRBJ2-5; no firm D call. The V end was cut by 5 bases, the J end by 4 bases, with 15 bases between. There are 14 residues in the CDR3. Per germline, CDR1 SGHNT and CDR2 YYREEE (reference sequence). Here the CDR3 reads CASRDTVDLETQYF. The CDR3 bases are TGTGCCAGCAGAGACACAGTGGATCTAGAGACCCAGTACTTC.

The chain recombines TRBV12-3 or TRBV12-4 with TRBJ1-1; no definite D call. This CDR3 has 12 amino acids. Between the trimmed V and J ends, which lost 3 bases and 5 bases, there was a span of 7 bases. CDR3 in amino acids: CASSLIETEAFF. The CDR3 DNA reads TGTGCCAGCAGTTTGATAGAGACTGAAGCTTTCTTT.

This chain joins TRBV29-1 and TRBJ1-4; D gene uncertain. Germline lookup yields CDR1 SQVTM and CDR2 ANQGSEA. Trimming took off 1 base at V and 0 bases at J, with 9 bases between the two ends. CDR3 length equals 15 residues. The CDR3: CSVEVGSATNEKLFF. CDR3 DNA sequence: TGCAGCGTTGAAGTGGGGAGTGCAACTAATGAAAAACTGTTTTTT.

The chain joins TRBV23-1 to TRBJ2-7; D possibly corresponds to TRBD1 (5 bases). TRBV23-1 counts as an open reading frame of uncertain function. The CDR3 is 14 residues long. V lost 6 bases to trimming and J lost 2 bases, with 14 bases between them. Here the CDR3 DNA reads TGCGCCAGCAGATGGGGCCCTCCGACCTACGAGCAGTACTTC. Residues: CASRWGPPTYEQYF.